These 30 T cell receptor beta chains came from one sample sequenced in a study of blood T cell repertoires in COVID-19. Repertoires were generated with immunoSEQ multiplex PCR, while TCRdb's copy carries only in-frame clones and drops some. The sample includes 170,000 or so clones, 75% to 85% of them seen just once. The sequenced sample was peripheral blood. These receptors were obtained from a human donor in a cohort sampled during active COVID-19.

The gene calls are TRBV28 and TRBJ1-4; D not resolved. CDR3 length: 16 residues. Between the trimmed V and J ends, which lost 6 bases and 4 bases, there was a span of 18 bases. Germline-derived CDR1 and CDR2 are MDHEN and SYDVKM. This CDR3 is CASSPLGVIFNEKLFF. The CDR3 nucleotides read TGTGCCAGCAGCCCCCTGGGAGTGATTTTTAATGAAAAACTGTTTTTT.

V is TRBV5-4 and J is TRBJ1-1, with 8 positions matching TRBD1. The CDR3 runs to 17 residues. V dropped 0 bases and J dropped 8; count of bases not matched to a gene: 15. Per the germline V gene, CDR1 is SGHNT and CDR2 is YYREEE (reference sequence). CDR3 sequence: CASSLARGRIGLGEAFF. CDR3 coding DNA: TGTGCCAGCAGCTTGGCCAGGGGGCGGATAGGCCTGGGCGAAGCTTTCTTT.

The chain carries TRBV3-1 (or the pseudogene TRBV3-2) and TRBJ1-5, with TRBD1 matching over 8 bases. J lost 5 bases, V lost 3 bases, and 3 bases had no gene match. Germline CDR1 and CDR2: LGHDT and YNNKEL (reference sequence). There are 14 residues in the CDR3. The CDR3 protein is CASSQTQGDQPQHF. CDR3 nucleotides: TGTGCCAGCAGCCAGACACAGGGGGATCAGCCCCAGCATTTT.

The chain has TRBV7-2 and TRBJ1-5, with 7 bases aligning to TRBD1. CDR3 size: 15 residues. With V trimmed by 2 bases and J by 6 bases, 7 bases remained unmatched. Looked up from germline, CDR1 is SGHTA and CDR2 is FQGNSA. CDR3: CASSLSAGGTQPQHF. Written as DNA, the CDR3 is TGTGCCAGCAGCTTATCCGCAGGGGGAACTCAGCCCCAGCATTTT. Full variable domain (remainder filled in from reference TRBV7-2 and TRBJ1-5): GAGVSQSPSNKVTEKGKDVELRCDPISGHTALYWYRQSLGQGLEFLIYFQGNSAPDKSGLPSDRFSAERTGGSVSTLTIQRTQQEDSAVYLCASSLSAGGTQPQHFGDGTRLSIL.

J is TRBJ2-7 and V is TRBV7-3, with TRBD2 identical over 8 bases. This CDR3 has 12 amino acids. V was pared by 5 bases and J by 6 bases, with 3 bases of the junction left unmatched. CDR1 is SGHTA, CDR2 FQGTGA, per germline. Here the CDR3 reads CASSPGTSEQYF. CDR3 bases: TGTGCCAGCAGCCCAGGGACTAGCGAGCAGTACTTC.

The V call is TRBV5-1, the J call TRBJ2-1; 12 positions match TRBD2. V was pared by 4 bases and J by 4 bases, with 3 bases of the junction left unmatched. Per the germline V gene, CDR1 is SGHRS and CDR2 is YFSETQ. This CDR3 contains 15 residues. DNA for the CDR3: TGCGCCAGCAGCCCCGGGACTAGCGGGTACAATGAGCAGTTCTTC. Protein sequence: CASSPGTSGYNEQFF.

V usage is TRBV6-2 or TRBV6-3 and J usage is TRBJ2-7, with 9 bases matching TRBD2. CDR1 MNHEY and CDR2 SVGEGT come from the germline V gene. The CDR3 length is 15 residues. The V and J ends lost 2 bases and 2 bases, in that order; junction bases with no gene match: 4. CDR3 nucleotide sequence: TGTGCCAGCAGTTACGGGTTAGCGGGGGCCTACGAGCAGTACTTC. Its translation: CASSYGLAGAYEQYF.

CDR3 protein: CAGHRDHGYTF. The CDR3 nucleotides read TGCGCCGGGCACAGAGATCATGGCTACACCTTC. The gene calls are TRBV10-1 and TRBJ1-2, with unresolved D. There are 11 residues in the CDR3. V lost 11 bases and J 6 bases, leaving 13 bases between the germline ends. The germline gives CDR1 WNHNN, CDR2 SYGVQD (reference sequence).

The chain joins TRBV2 to TRBJ2-7; perhaps TRBD2 as D (6 bases). Trimming stripped 4 bases from V and 5 bases from J, with 12 bases between. This CDR3 has 13 residues. In germline, CDR1 is SNHLY, CDR2 FYNNEI. CDR3 region: CASSALAKDEQYF. Here the CDR3 DNA reads TGTGCCAGCAGTGCACTAGCTAAGGACGAGCAGTACTTC.

The chain joins TRBV5-4 to TRBJ2-5, with D hard to call. Germline V gene data show CDR1 as SGHNT and CDR2 as YYREEE (reference sequence). Trimming took off 4 bases at V and 0 bases at J, with 10 bases between the two ends. The CDR3 consists of 14 residues. CDR3 nucleotide sequence: TGTGCCAGCAGCATAGACAAGTACCAAGAGACCCAGTACTTC. It encodes CASSIDKYQETQYF. Full variable domain (rest looked up from reference TRBV5-4 and TRBJ2-5): ETGVTQSPTHLIKTRGQQVTLRCSSQSGHNTVSWYQQALGQGPQFIFQYYREEENGRGNFPPRFSGLQFPNYSSELNVNALELDDSALYLCASSIDKYQETQYFGPGTRLLVL.

The CDR3 bases are TGTGCCAGCAGCTCTATCTGGTACGAGCAGTACTTC. Its protein is CASSSIWYEQYF. The chain recombines TRBV7-8 with TRBJ2-7, with unresolved D. This CDR3 region has 12 residues. Per germline, CDR1 SGHVS and CDR2 FQNEAQ. The V end was cut by 4 bases, the J end by 4 bases, with 8 bases between.

The genes are TRBV5-1 and TRBJ1-3, with 10 bases identical to TRBD1. This CDR3 has 16 residues. Trimming at V came to 3 bases and at J to 2 bases, leaving 5 bases not matched to a gene. CDR1 is SGHRS, CDR2 YFSETQ, per germline. In nucleotides, the CDR3 is TGCGCCAGCAGCTCATCGACAGGGGGCGCTGGAAACACCATATATTTT. Residues: CASSSSTGGAGNTIYF.

This chain uses TRBV2 with TRBJ1-3; 7 nucleotides match TRBD1. Germline V gene data show CDR1 as SNHLY and CDR2 as FYNNEI. CDR3 length: 14 amino acids. V was pared by 7 bases and J by 1 base, with 4 bases of the junction left unmatched. The chain's CDR3 is CASTQGVSGNTIYF. In DNA form, the CDR3 reads TGTGCCAGCACCCAGGGGGTTTCTGGAAACACCATATATTTT.

The chain couples TRBV5-1 to TRBJ2-5, with 7 bases matching TRBD2. Germline V CDR1 and CDR2: SGHRS, YFSETQ. This CDR3 is built from 13 residues. J gave up 6 bases and V 3 bases, and 5 bases lay outside the gene matches. As DNA, the CDR3 is TGCGCCAGCAGCTGGGGGGGTATGAAGACCCAGTACTTC. It encodes CASSWGGMKTQYF.

This clone was counted once. The chain recombines TRBV5-1 with TRBJ2-7; weak D call: TRBD2 (6 bases). CDR3 length equals 12 residues. The V end lost 6 bases, the J end lost 5 bases, and 12 bases lay between the germline ends. CDR1 and CDR2 from the germline V gene are SGHRS and YFSETQ. CDR3 protein: CASKAGPHEQYF. CDR3 in DNA: TGCGCCAGCAAGGCGGGACCCCACGAGCAGTACTTC.

This clone came up a few times. The chain couples TRBV10-3 to TRBJ2-5, with D possibly being TRBD2 (7 bases). CDR3 length: 14 amino acids. CDR1 and CDR2 (germline): ENHRY, SYGVKD. V was clipped by 3 bases and J by 5 bases, with 13 bases between them. CDR3 sequence reads: CAISEGGRAETQYF. Written as DNA, the CDR3 is TGTGCCATCAGTGAAGGGGGGAGGGCTGAGACCCAGTACTTC.

The chain couples TRBV28 to TRBJ2-7, with TRBD2 matching over 9 bases. V gave up 8 bases and J gave up 4 bases; unmatched junction bases: 12. The V gene's germline CDR1 is MDHEN and CDR2 SYDVKM. The CDR3 runs 15 residues. In DNA, the CDR3 is TGTGCCAGCCTGGGGGTAGCGGGAGTTATTTACGAGCAGTACTTC. Protein product: CASLGVAGVIYEQYF.

In nucleotides, the CDR3 is TGTGCCAGCAGCCCAGAGGGCAGTGAAACCTACGAGCAGTACTTC. Its translation is CASSPEGSETYEQYF. V gene TRBV7-2 combines with J gene TRBJ2-7, with a possible D match to TRBD2 (5 bases). The CDR3 consists of 15 residues. CDR1 and CDR2 from the germline V gene are SGHTA and FQGNSA. V gave up 5 bases and J gave up 2 bases, with 16 bases separating them.

The chain combines TRBV2 with TRBJ2-5; D may be TRBD1 (6 bases). Germline assignment: CDR1 SNHLY and CDR2 FYNNEI. Between the trimmed V and J ends, which lost 4 bases and 12 bases, there was a span of 12 bases. The CDR3 is made up of 11 amino acids. As DNA, the CDR3 is TGTGCCAGCAGTGGCACAGGGTTTAAGTACTTC. As protein: CASSGTGFKYF.

The rearrangement links TRBV24-1 to TRBJ2-1; possible D gene TRBD1, 5 bases. Trimming pared 3 bases from V and 6 bases from J, leaving 17 bases between. CDR3 length equals 16 residues. CDR1 is KGHDR, CDR2 SFDVKD, per germline. The CDR3, as DNA: TGTGCCACCAGTGATACCCCACAGGTTAGCTCCAATGAGCAGTTCTTC. Translating gives CATSDTPQVSSNEQFF.

V usage is TRBV18 and J usage is TRBJ2-7, with 12 bases identical to TRBD1. CDR1 is KGHSH and CDR2 is LQKENI in the germline V gene. The CDR3 has 17 residues. The junction had 13 bases not matched to a gene; V was cut back by 3 bases and J by 7 bases. CDR3 region: CASSPSLRDRGRLEQYF. The CDR3 coding sequence is TGTGCCAGCTCACCTTCACTCCGGGACAGGGGGCGGTTGGAGCAGTACTTC.

The chain uses TRBV7-2 and TRBJ1-6; TRBD1 aligns across 7 bases. The CDR3 consists of 16 residues. Per germline, CDR1 SGHTA and CDR2 FQGNSA. The J segment lost 6 bases and the V segment lost 4 bases, leaving 9 bases of the junction unmatched. CDR3 DNA: TGTGCCAGCAGCTCCCTAACGAGGGGGCCTAATTCACCCCTCCACTTT. This gives the protein CASSSLTRGPNSPLHF.

The rearrangement joins TRBV6-2 or TRBV6-3 to TRBJ2-3, with 10 bases that match TRBD2. The CDR3 runs to 16 residues. V was pared by 6 bases and J by 0 bases, with 6 bases of the junction left unmatched. Germline CDR1 reads MNHEY; CDR2 reads SVGEGT. The CDR3 coding sequence is TGTGCCAGCAGCCCTGGACTAGCGGCTAGCACAGATACGCAGTATTTT. This translates into CASSPGLAASTDTQYF.

This clone appeared a single time. The rearrangement joins TRBV6-5 to TRBJ1-4; TRBD1 might be the D (6 bases). There are 14 residues in the CDR3. Trimming stripped 5 bases from V and 7 bases from J, with 14 bases between. Germline V gene data show CDR1 as MNHEY and CDR2 as SVGAGI. The CDR3 reads CASSPTGKIEKLFF. CDR3 coding DNA: TGTGCCAGCAGTCCGACAGGAAAGATTGAAAAACTGTTTTTT.

V gene TRBV30 combines with J gene TRBJ2-7, with 8 bases lining up with TRBD1. The germline V gene encodes CDR1 GTSNPN and CDR2 SVGIG (reference sequence). The trim removed 0 bases at V and 2 bases at J, leaving 3 bases unmatched. The length of the CDR3 is 14 residues. The CDR3 DNA is TGTGCCTGGAGTGTACGGACAGGGCCCTACGAGCAGTACTTC. Amino acids: CAWSVRTGPYEQYF.

The V call is TRBV6-5, the J call TRBJ1-5, with 9 bases lining up with TRBD1. The trim removed 6 bases at V and 5 bases at J, leaving 2 bases unmatched. The germline gives CDR1 MNHEY, CDR2 SVGAGI. The CDR3 loop spans 13 amino acids. In DNA, the CDR3 is TGTGCCAGCAGGGGGACAGGGTATCAGCCCCAGCATTTT. Translated: CASRGTGYQPQHF.

This chain links TRBV7-8 with TRBJ1-4; D not certain. There are 14 residues in the CDR3. The ends were cut back, 5 bases at V and 3 bases at J, with 10 bases in the middle. The germline V gene has CDR1 SGHVS and CDR2 FQNEAQ. The CDR3, as DNA: TGTGCCAGCAGCCGAGGGAGGGCTAATGAAAAACTGTTTTTT. It codes for CASSRGRANEKLFF.

The V gene is TRBV18, the J gene TRBJ2-7, with TRBD2 matching 7 bases. The CDR3 covers 15 residues. Germline loops: CDR1 KGHSH, CDR2 LQKENI. The J segment lost 1 base and the V segment lost 3 bases, leaving 6 bases of the junction unmatched. The CDR3 is CASSPPGLLSYEQYF. CDR3 nucleotide sequence: TGTGCCAGCTCACCCCCGGGACTACTTTCCTACGAGCAGTACTTC.

The gene calls are TRBV2 and TRBJ2-7; 10 bases are a match to TRBD1. This CDR3 region has 13 residues. The trim removed 6 bases at V and 9 bases at J, leaving 8 bases unmatched. In germline, CDR1 is SNHLY, CDR2 FYNNEI. The CDR3 loop reads CASSSGQGWGQYF. The CDR3 DNA reads TGTGCCAGCAGCTCGGGACAGGGGTGGGGGCAGTACTTC.

V usage is TRBV27 and J usage is TRBJ2-1; 8 bases are a match to TRBD2. Germline loops: CDR1 MNHEY, CDR2 SMNVEV (reference sequence). The CDR3 sequence is 15 residues long. Trimming took 4 bases from V and 1 from J; bases not matched to a gene: 3. CDR3 loop: CASSSAGVSYNEQFF. In nucleotides, the CDR3 is TGTGCCAGCAGTTCAGCGGGGGTGTCCTACAATGAGCAGTTCTTC.